The sequence of this T cell receptor beta chain was determined in a study of identical twins. TCRdb redid the calling of the 5' RACE reads with MiXCR, one entry per CDR3 protein. The repertoire holds over 500,000 distinct CDR3 sequences, with 20% to 25% as singletons. This clonotype was seen a few times. V lost 10 bases, J lost 3 bases, and 20 bases lay in between. The CDR3 loop spans 15 amino acids. Germline assignment: CDR1 MNHEY and CDR2 SMNVEV (reference sequence). This same sample was also part of a study on T cells expressing NK-cell markers.

The sample comprised CD4+ T cells sorted from blood. This TCR was recovered from a woman younger than 35 in good health. The rearrangement joins TRBV27 to TRBJ2-3, with TRBD1 as a possible D gene (6 bases). The CDR3 bases are TGTGCCACGTCAACAGGGATGTTGCCGACAGATACGCAGTATTTT. It codes for CATSTGMLPTDTQYF.